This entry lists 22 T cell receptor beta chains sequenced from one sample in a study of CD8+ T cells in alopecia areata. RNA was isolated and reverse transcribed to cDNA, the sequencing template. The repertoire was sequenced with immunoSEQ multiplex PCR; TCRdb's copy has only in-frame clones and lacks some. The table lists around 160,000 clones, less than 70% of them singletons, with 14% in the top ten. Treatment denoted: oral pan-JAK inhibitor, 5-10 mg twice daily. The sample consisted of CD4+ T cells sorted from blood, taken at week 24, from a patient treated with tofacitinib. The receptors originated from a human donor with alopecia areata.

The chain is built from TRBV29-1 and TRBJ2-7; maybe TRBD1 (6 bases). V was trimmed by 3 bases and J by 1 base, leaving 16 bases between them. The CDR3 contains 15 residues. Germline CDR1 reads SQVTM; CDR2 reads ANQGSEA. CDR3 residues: CSVDRGGGRSYEQYF. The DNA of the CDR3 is TGCAGCGTTGATCGGGGTGGGGGCCGTTCCTACGAGCAGTACTTC.

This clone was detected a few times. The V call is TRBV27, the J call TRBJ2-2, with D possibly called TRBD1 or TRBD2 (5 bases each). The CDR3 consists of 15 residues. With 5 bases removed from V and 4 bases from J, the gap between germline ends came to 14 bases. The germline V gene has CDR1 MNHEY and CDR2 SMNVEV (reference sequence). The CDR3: CASSRKGTLTGELFF. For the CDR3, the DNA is TGTGCCAGCAGTCGTAAGGGGACCCTCACCGGGGAGCTGTTTTTT.

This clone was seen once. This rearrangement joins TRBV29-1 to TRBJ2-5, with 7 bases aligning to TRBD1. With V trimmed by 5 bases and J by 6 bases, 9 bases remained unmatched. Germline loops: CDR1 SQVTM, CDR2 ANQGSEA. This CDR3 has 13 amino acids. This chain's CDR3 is CSVHWGQLKTQYF. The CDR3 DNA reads TGCAGCGTTCATTGGGGACAGCTAAAGACCCAGTACTTC.

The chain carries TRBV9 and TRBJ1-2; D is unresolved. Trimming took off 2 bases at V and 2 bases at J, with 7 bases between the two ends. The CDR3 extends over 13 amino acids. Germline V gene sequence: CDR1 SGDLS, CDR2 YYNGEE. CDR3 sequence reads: CASSVDGNYGYTF. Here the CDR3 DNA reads TGTGCCAGCAGCGTCGACGGGAACTATGGCTACACCTTC.

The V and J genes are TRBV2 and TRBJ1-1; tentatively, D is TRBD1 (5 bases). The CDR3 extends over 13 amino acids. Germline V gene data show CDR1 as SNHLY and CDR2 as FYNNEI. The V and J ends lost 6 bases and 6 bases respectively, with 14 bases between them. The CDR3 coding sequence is TGTGCCAGCAGCCTACGTGGGGGATCTGAAGCTTTCTTT. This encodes CASSLRGGSEAFF. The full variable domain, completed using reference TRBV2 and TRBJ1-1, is EPEVTQTPSHQVTQMGQEVILRCVPISNHLYFYWYRQILGQKVEFLVSFYNNEISEKSEIFDDQFSVERPDGSNFTLKIRSTKLEDSAMYFCASSLRGGSEAFFGQGTRLTVV.

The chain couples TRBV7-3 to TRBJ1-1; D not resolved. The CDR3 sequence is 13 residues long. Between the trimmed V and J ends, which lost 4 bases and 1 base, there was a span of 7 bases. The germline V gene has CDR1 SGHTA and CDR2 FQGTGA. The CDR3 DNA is TGTGCCAGCAGCTCCACCCCGAACACTGAAGCTTTCTTT. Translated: CASSSTPNTEAFF.

Here the CDR3 reads CAILKDNSYEQYF. The CDR3, as DNA: TGTGCCATTTTAAAGGACAACTCCTACGAGCAGTACTTC. The chain uses TRBV28 and TRBJ2-7; D possibly corresponds to TRBD1 (5 bases). V shed 10 bases and J shed 0 bases, with 13 bases lying between them. The CDR3 runs to 13 residues. Per germline, CDR1 MDHEN and CDR2 SYDVKM.

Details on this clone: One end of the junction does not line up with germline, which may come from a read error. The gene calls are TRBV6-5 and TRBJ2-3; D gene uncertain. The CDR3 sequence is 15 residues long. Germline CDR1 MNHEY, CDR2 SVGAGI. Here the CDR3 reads CASSTPRQSTDTQYF. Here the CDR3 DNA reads TGTGCCAGCAGTACCCCCCGCCAGAGCACAGATACGCAGTACTTT.

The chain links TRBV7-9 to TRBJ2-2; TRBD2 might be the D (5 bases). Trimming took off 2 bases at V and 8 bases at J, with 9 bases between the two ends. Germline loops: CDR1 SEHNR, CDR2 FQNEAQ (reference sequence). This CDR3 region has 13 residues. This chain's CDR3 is CASSLLSGGELFF. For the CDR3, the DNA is TGTGCCAGCAGCTTACTGAGCGGTGGGGAGCTGTTTTTT.

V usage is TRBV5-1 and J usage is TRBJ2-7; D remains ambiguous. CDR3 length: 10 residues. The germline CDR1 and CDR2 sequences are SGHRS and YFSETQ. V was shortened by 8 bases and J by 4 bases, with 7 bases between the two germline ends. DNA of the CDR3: TGCGCCAGGAAATGGTACGAGCAGTACTTC. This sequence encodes CARKWYEQYF.

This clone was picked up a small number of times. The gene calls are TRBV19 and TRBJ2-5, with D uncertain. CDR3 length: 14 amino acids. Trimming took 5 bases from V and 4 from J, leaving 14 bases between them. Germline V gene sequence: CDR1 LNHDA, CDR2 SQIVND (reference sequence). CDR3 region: CASSAPGLGETQYF. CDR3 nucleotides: TGTGCCAGTAGTGCCCCCGGGTTGGGAGAGACCCAGTACTTC.

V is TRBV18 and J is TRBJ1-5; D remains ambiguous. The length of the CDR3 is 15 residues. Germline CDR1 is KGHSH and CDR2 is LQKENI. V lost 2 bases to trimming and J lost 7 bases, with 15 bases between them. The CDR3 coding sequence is TGTGCCAGCTCACCAACGTCCGATGACACCCAGCCCCAGCATTTT. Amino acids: CASSPTSDDTQPQHF.

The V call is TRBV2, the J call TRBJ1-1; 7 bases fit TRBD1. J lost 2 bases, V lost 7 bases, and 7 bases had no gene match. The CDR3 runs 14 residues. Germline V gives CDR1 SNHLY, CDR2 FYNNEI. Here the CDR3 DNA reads TGTGCCAGCACAGGGACAGCGGGAAACACTGAAGCTTTCTTT. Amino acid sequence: CASTGTAGNTEAFF.

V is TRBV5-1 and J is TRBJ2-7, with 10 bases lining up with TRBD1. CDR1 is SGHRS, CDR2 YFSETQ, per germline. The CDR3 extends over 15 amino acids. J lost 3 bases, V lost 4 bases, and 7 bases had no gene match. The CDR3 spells CASSIRDRGLYEQYF. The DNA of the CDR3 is TGCGCCAGCAGCATACGGGACAGGGGACTCTACGAGCAGTACTTC.

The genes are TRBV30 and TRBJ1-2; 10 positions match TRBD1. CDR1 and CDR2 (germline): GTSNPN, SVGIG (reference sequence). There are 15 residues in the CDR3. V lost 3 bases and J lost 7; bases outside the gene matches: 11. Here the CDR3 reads CAWSAGTGEGGGYTF. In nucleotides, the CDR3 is TGTGCCTGGAGCGCCGGGACAGGGGAAGGTGGTGGCTACACCTTC.

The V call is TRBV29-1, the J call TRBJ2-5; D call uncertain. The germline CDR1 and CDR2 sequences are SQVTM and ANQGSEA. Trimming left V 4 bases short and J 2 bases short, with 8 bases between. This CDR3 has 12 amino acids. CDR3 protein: CSVGPSQETQYF. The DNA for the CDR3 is TGCAGCGTTGGACCTTCACAAGAGACCCAGTACTTC.

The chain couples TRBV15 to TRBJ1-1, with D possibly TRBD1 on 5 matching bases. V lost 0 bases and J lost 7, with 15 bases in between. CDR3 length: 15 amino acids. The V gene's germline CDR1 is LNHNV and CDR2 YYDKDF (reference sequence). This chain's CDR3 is CATSRDRDGRHEAFF. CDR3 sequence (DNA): TGTGCCACCAGCAGAGATCGGGACGGAAGACATGAAGCTTTCTTT.

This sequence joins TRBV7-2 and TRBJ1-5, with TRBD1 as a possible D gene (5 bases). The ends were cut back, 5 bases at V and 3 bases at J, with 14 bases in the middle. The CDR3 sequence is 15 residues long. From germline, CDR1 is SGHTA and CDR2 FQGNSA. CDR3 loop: CASSPVGQSNQPQHF. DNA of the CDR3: TGTGCCAGCAGCCCGGTGGGGCAGTCCAATCAGCCCCAGCATTTT. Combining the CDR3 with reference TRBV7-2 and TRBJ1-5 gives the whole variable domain GAGVSQSPSNKVTEKGKDVELRCDPISGHTALYWYRQSLGQGLEFLIYFQGNSAPDKSGLPSDRFSAERTGGSVSTLTIQRTQQEDSAVYLCASSPVGQSNQPQHFGDGTRLSIL.

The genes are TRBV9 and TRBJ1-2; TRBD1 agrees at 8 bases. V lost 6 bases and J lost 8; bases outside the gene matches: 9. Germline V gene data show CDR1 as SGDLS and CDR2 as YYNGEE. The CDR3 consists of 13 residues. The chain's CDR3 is CASNKDRDLGYTF. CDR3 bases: TGTGCCAGCAACAAGGACAGGGACTTGGGCTACACCTTC.

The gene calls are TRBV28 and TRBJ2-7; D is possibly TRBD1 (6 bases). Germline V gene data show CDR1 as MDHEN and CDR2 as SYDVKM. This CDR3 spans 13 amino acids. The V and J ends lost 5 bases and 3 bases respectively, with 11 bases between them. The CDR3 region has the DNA TGTGCCAGCAGTATAGACAGGATCTACGAGCAGTACTTC. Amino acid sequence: CASSIDRIYEQYF.

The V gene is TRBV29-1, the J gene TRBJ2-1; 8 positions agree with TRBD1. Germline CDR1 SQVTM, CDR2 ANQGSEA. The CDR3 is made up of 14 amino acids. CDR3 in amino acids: CSAPHRGDWNEQFF. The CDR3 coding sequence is TGCAGTGCCCCGCACAGGGGGGATTGGAATGAGCAGTTCTTC.

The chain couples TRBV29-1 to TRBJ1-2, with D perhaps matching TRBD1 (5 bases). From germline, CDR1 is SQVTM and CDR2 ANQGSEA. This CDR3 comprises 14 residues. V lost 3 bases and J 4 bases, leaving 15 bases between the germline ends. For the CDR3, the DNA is TGCAGCGTTGATTCCACAGGAGGTCTCTATGGCTACACCTTC. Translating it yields CSVDSTGGLYGYTF.